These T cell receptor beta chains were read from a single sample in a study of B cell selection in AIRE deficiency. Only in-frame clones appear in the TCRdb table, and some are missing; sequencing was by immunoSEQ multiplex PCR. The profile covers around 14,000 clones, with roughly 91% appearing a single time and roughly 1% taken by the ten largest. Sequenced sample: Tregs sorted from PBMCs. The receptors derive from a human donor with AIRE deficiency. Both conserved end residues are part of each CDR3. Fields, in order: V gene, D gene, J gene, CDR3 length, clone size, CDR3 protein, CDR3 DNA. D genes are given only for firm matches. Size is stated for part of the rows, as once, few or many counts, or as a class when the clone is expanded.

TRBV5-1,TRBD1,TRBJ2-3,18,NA,CASSLPSLPGGNTDTQYF,TGCGCCAGCAGCTTGCCTTCCTTGCCAGGGGGAAATACAGATACGCAGTATTTT
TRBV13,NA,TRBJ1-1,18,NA,CASSASGSPIRWNTEAFF,TGTGCCAGCAGCGCCTCCGGGAGCCCTATTAGATGGAACACTGAAGCTTTCTTT
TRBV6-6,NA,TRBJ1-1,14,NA,CASSLRVGGTEAFF,TGTGCCAGCAGTCTCAGGGTTGGCGGAACTGAAGCTTTCTTT
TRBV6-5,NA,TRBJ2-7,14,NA,CASSKGLSSYEQYF,TGTGCCAGCAGCAAAGGGTTATCCTCCTACGAGCAGTACTTC
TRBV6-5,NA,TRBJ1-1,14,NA,CASSPRGQNTEAFF,TGTGCCAGCAGTCCGCGGGGCCAGAACACTGAAGCTTTCTTT
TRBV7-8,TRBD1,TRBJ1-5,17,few,CASSLATGGYSNQPQHF,TGTGCCAGCAGCTTAGCGACAGGGGGCTATAGCAATCAGCCCCAGCATTTT
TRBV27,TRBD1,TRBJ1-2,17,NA,CASSLSGRGPLPYGYTF,TGTGCCAGCAGTTTATCGGGCAGGGGGCCACTTCCCTATGGCTACACCTTC
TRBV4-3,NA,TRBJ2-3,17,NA,CASSQDRRGFNTDTQYF,TGCGCCAGCAGCCAAGATCGCCGGGGGTTTAACACAGATACGCAGTATTTT
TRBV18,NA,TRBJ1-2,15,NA,CASSPGALPGHGYTF,TGTGCCAGCTCACCCGGAGCCCTGCCCGGCCATGGCTACACCTTC
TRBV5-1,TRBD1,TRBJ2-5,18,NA,CASSLEYGTGIGGETQYF,TGCGCCAGCAGCTTGGAGTACGGGACAGGTATTGGCGGAGAGACCCAGTACTTC
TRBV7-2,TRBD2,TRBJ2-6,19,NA,CASSLGPSGRGSGANVLTF,TGTGCCAGCAGCTTAGGTCCTAGCGGGAGGGGCTCTGGGGCCAACGTCCTGACTTTC
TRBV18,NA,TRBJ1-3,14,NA,CASSPKPGGNTIYF,TGTGCCAGCTCACCAAAACCAGGTGGAAACACCATATATTTT
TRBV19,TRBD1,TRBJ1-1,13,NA,CASSMDRGTEAFF,TGTGCCAGTAGTATGGACAGGGGAACTGAAGCTTTCTTT
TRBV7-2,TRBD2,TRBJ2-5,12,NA,CASSSRLAWQYF,TGTGCCAGCAGCTCGAGACTAGCCTGGCAGTACTTC
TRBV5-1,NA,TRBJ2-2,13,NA,CASSIPDSGELFF,TGCGCCAGCAGCATACCGGACTCCGGGGAGCTGTTTTTT
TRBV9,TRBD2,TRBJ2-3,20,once,CASSVAPAPSGRAIADTQYF,TGTGCCAGCAGCGTAGCCCCCGCCCCTAGCGGGAGGGCCATCGCAGATACGCAGTATTTT
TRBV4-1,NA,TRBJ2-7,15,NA,CASSPQGKVNYEQYF,TGCGCCAGCAGCCCACAGGGTAAGGTAAACTACGAGCAGTACTTC
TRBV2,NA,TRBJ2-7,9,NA,CAISYEQYF,TGTGCCATCTCCTACGAGCAGTACTTC
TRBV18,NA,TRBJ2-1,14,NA,CASSPARRSDEQFF,TGTGCCAGCTCACCGGCGCGGCGCTCGGATGAGCAGTTCTTC
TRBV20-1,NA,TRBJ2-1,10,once,CSAARYEQFF,TGCAGTGCGGCTCGGTATGAGCAGTTCTTC
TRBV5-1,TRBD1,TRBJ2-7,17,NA,CASSAGTVGTGYYEQYF,TGCGCCAGCAGCGCGGGGACGGTAGGGACAGGGTACTACGAGCAGTACTTC
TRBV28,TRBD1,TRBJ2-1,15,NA,CASRERDSSYNEQFF,TGTGCCAGCAGGGAGAGGGACAGCTCCTACAATGAGCAGTTCTTC
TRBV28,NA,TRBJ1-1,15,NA,CASSLSLGANTEAFF,TGTGCCAGCAGTTTATCCTTGGGGGCGAACACTGAAGCTTTCTTT
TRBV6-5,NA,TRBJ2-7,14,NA,CASSYQGQNYEQYF,TGTGCCAGCAGTTACCAGGGCCAGAACTACGAGCAGTACTTC
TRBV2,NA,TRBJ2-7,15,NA,CASSEDIRASAKQYF,TGTGCCAGCAGTGAAGATATTAGGGCTAGCGCGAAGCAGTACTTC
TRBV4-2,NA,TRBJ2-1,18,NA,CASSHRGPGLLTYNEQFF,TGTGCCAGCAGCCACCGTGGGCCTGGACTGCTCACCTACAATGAGCAGTTCTTC
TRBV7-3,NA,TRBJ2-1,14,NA,CASSLAGSYNEQFF,TGTGCCAGCAGCTTAGCCGGTTCCTACAATGAGCAGTTCTTC
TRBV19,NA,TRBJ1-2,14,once,CASSIGGINYGYTF,TGTGCCAGTAGTATAGGAGGGATTAACTATGGCTACACCTTC
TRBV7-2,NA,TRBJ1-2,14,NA,CASSLGGQYYGYTF,TGTGCCAGCAGCTTAGGAGGACAGTACTATGGCTACACCTTC
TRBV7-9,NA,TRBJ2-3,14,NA,CASSLALSIDTQYF,TGTGCCAGCAGCTTAGCGCTTTCGATAGATACGCAGTATTTT
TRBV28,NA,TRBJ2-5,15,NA,CASRAMVHRQETQYF,TGTGCCAGCAGGGCAATGGTGCATAGACAAGAGACCCAGTACTTC
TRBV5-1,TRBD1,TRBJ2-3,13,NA,CASSTSGQATQYF,TGCGCCAGCAGCACCTCCGGACAGGCCACGCAGTATTTT
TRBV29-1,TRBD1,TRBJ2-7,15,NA,CSVETGQGVVNEQYF,TGCAGCGTTGAGACCGGACAGGGCGTTGTCAACGAGCAGTACTTC
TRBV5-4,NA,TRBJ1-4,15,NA,CASSPRPGFREKLFF,TGTGCCAGCAGCCCAAGACCAGGTTTTCGGGAAAAACTGTTTTTT
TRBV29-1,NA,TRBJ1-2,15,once,CSVEHPRTTSYGYTF,TGCAGCGTTGAACATCCCAGGACTACCAGCTATGGCTACACCTTC
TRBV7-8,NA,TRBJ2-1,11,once,CASSPPGEQFF,TGTGCCAGCAGCCCCCCGGGGGAGCAGTTCTTC
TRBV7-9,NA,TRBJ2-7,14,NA,CASSSEGGGYEQYF,TGTGCCAGCAGCTCCGAGGGGGGCGGCTACGAGCAGTACTTC
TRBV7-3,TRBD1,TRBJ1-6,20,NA,CASSLIGPGFGTGAIAPLHF,TGTGCCAGCAGCTTAATAGGGCCCGGTTTTGGGACAGGGGCTATTGCACCCCTCCACTTT
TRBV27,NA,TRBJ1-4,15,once,CASSLVWGLGEKLFF,TGTGCCAGCAGTTTGGTATGGGGGCTTGGTGAAAAACTGTTTTTT
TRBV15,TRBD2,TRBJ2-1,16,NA,CATSRDWGRADNEQFF,TGTGCCACCAGCAGAGATTGGGGGAGGGCGGACAATGAGCAGTTCTTC
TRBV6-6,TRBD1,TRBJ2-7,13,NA,CASSPGQVLEQYF,TGTGCCAGCAGTCCGGGACAGGTCCTCGAGCAGTACTTC